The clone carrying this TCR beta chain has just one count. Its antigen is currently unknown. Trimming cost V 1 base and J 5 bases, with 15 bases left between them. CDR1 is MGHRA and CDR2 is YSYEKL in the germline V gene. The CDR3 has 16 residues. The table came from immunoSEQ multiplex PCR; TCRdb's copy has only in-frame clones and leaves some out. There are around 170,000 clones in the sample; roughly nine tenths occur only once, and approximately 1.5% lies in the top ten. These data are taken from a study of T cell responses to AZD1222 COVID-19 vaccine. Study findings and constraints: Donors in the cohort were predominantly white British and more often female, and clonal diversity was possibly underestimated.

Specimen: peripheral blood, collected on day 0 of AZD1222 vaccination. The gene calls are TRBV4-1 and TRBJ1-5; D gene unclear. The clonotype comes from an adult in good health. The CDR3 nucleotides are TGCGCCAGCAGCCAAGGTGCGACGGTGTGGGATCAGCCCCAGCATTTT. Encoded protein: CASSQGATVWDQPQHF.